The TCR beta chain described here comes from a study of cytomegalovirus exposure and HLA in healthy donors (dated by TCRdb to about 2017). Context from the whole study: In an earlier analysis of 550 to 750 of the donors, roughly 300 Gb of sequence data and approximately 100 million unique TCR beta sequences from about 190 million T cells were reported. About 280 gigabases of sequencing data and 70 million to 100 million unique TCR sequences made up an early release that covered roughly 670 HLA-typed donors. Of the 300 to 450 genotyped donors, approximately 83% fell in the genetic ancestry cluster associated with self-reported Caucasian donors. The study aimed to test whether cataloging public T cell receptors could reveal signatures of past pathogen exposure. The study profiled the T cell repertoires of 550 to 700 subjects by immunosequencing and related them to cytomegalovirus serostatus. Along with the approximately 700-subject first cohort, a separate validation cohort of about 110 different subjects was used. To predict cytomegalovirus infection status, the study combined high-throughput TCR immunosequencing, statistical association of individual TCRs with disease status, and machine learning. To study patterns of TCR occurrence, a later analysis re-analyzed previously published TCR beta repertoires from around 700 donors and added high-resolution HLA genotyping. The later analysis used no new phenotypic data to find candidate immune exposures, relying instead on TCR beta sequences and their occurrence across donors. An earlier analysis of approximately 640 of the donors applied high-throughput TCR beta sequencing to assess whether each TCR beta V gene segment acted as functional or pseudogenic. Donor age, sex, ethnicity and CMV serostatus were compiled together with the repertoire data. In a later genetic analysis, genome-wide SNP genotypes for about three fifths of the roughly 670 donors were used, and that subset was treated as a discovery cohort. All discovery cohort repertoires had been generated on a single sequencing platform. Class I and class II HLA loci were covered by the typing at four-digit resolution. Typing coverage varied by locus: about 629-630 donors for A, B, C, DRB1 and DQB1; more than 500 for DQA1; 606 for DPA1; approximately 450 for DPB1. A handful of DR-DQ haplotypes were handled as single units for association and clustering because linkage in the cohort was strong. Across about 380 genotyped donors of the cohort, an average of about 240,000 unique TCR beta nucleotide sequences per donor were sequenced, and approximately 17% of those sequences were non-productive.

Concerning this clone: Its antigen is not yet known. No quality values exist for individual bases; no much larger clone is one base distant.

In total, about 650 healthy bone marrow donors made up the cohort. At the time of sampling, every cohort member was nominally healthy, though immune exposures that went unrecorded were likely present. The donor tested CMV seropositive and was one of the 289 seropositive cohort members. Each donor provided a peripheral blood sample, and peripheral blood mononuclear cells were used for TCR beta sequencing. Genomic DNA extraction from the blood cell samples was performed with the Qiagen DNeasy Blood Extraction Kit. The method behind the library was the immunoSEQ multiplex PCR assay. A mixture of 60 forward primers for TCR Vbeta segments and 13 reverse primers for TCR Jbeta segments was used in the multiplex PCR. The CDR3 region of rearranged TCR beta genes was amplified from genomic DNA by a multiplex PCR assay. On the Illumina HiSeq System, the amplified TCR beta libraries were sequenced as 87-base-pair reads. The authors' analysis ran thus. Across the roughly 700 repertoires, a later analysis counted 78 million or so unique TCR beta chains, 9.5 million to 13 million of which were shared by at least two donors. Raw reads were error-corrected and collapsed into unique sequences with a nearest-neighbor algorithm that merged closely related sequences to remove PCR and sequencing errors. CDR3 sequences were aligned to IMGT reference sequences to assign V, D and J gene segments. For a sequence to be retained, a match of at least six nucleotides was required to both a V gene segment and a J gene segment. Rearrangements were called productive when the CDR3 lacked stop codons and stayed in frame with V and J; all others were non-productive. Following IMGT convention, CDR3 was defined as the stretch from the second conserved V-encoded cysteine up to the conserved J-encoded phenylalanine. In an earlier analysis of around 570 of the donors, sequences lacking an unambiguous match to a single V gene segment were excluded. In an earlier analysis of roughly 500 of the donors, V segments were called functional above 56.7% productive rearrangements and were called segregating when the between-donor standard deviation exceeded 5%. A statistical classification framework was developed to diagnose cytomegalovirus status using the catalog of TCR beta chain sequences. V and J gene assignment, in a later analysis, came from comparing TCR nucleotide sequences with IMGT/GENE-DB human TR gene sequences. The TCRdist pipeline was used in a later analysis to assign CDR3 sequences and most-parsimonious VDJ recombination scenarios. A later analysis defined each TCR beta chain by its CDR3 amino acid sequence plus V-gene family, and excluded reads lacking a unique V-gene family. A later analysis removed 592 highly shared, low-generation-probability nucleotide sequences to deal with suspected cross-contamination and a sequencing artifact. A later analysis calculated a clonal expansion index for each public chain from normalized within-repertoire ranks of inferred template counts. In a later analysis, generation probabilities were computed with a VDJ recombination model fitted to out-of-frame rearrangements, and the resulting probabilities were checked against IGoR. Hypergeometric tests were used in a later analysis to score TCR-TCR, TCR-HLA and TCR-CMV co-occurrence, with a repertoire-size bias correction applied to the TCR pairs. In a later analysis, false discovery rates were estimated by permuting HLA or CMV assignments 20 times. A later analysis grouped co-occurring TCRs with DBSCAN, adding TCRdist sequence similarity when clustering within HLA-allele-positive subsets. Co-occurrence clustering excluded repertoires with fewer than 30,000 or more than 120,000 public chains, plus five with anomalous nucleotide sharing. What TCRdb holds here is the immuneACCESS table cut down to in-frame rearrangements. Part of the clones is not present; checked against another copy, under half of the missing clones reflect an unresolved V gene, and the others are unexplained. V and J calls and clone size are as listed in that table; D and trimming were resolved from the DNA. The sample yields just under 95,000 clones; approximately 84% were counted once. Over 5% of the sample is taken by the ten largest.

Overall study outcomes, separate from this receptor: Only TCR beta chains were sequenced in this cohort, and the absence of alpha or paired-chain data limited detectable features. CMV serostatus was the only immune exposure information available for the cohort. In a later analysis, several top co-occurrence clusters were reported to appear linked to parvovirus B19, influenza, CMV and Epstein-Barr virus. Approximately 16 rarely observed V segments, including chromosome 9 orphons, were excluded from the earlier analysis of just under 600 of the donors because counts were too low. Compared with equally common non-associated chains, HLA-associated TCR beta chains in a later analysis were more clonally expanded and had lower generation probabilities. Cytomegalovirus status was reported to be diagnosed by the classifier with high specificity and sensitivity in both the original and validation cohorts. A group of highly shared sequence variants was considered likely to be a technical artifact of the sequencing pipeline. In vitro tests confirmed that a few of the cytomegalovirus-associated TCR beta chains recognize cytomegalovirus antigens. While some public TCRs were present in many individuals, most TCR sequences turned up only very rarely across donors. A later analysis found that most CMV-associated TCR beta chains appeared HLA-restricted, with HLA associations seemingly driven largely by CMV exposure. In a later analysis, over 15,000 TCR beta sequences were associated with specific HLA alleles at a false discovery rate of 0.05. Assigning TCR associations to individual alleles was difficult when HLA alleles, especially DR and DQ, strongly co-occurred. An association between a missense DCLRE1C variant and V-gene and J-gene trimming of TCR beta chains was found in a later genetic analysis and replicated in an independent cohort. The authors suggested that the approach could potentially be generalized to other disease states and immunological phenotypes. Correlated functional status among segregating V segments might reflect linkage disequilibrium, but an unknown experimental factor could not be ruled out. In the study, some 160 TCR beta chains were listed as associated with cytomegalovirus. HLA typing was unavailable for some donors at each locus, so association tests used only the typed subset. In an earlier analysis of approximately 590 of the donors, most TCR beta V segments appeared in productive rearrangements about 90% or about 30% of the time, broadly matching IMGT annotations. Sequencing depth was assumed to be roughly uniform across donors in the presence/absence analyses, though that assumption may not hold. A further reported finding was that TCR beta sequences accurately predicted the HLA-A and HLA-B alleles for most subjects in the first cohort. According to a later analysis, TCR association rates differed among HLA loci, with DRB1 alleles showing the most associated TCRs and HLA-C alleles showing the fewest. Compared with the approximately 700-donor mean, donors in an Asian-associated ancestry cluster had fewer N-insertions in productive TCRs, according to a later genetic analysis.

This sequence originates from a woman younger than 35 in good health and CMV-seropositive. Source material: PBMCs.

The CDR3 amino acid sequence is: CASSPSGPPYGYTF. DNA sequence: TGTGCCAGCAGCCCCAGCGGACCCCCCTATGGCTACACCTTC. The chain was built from TRBV28 and TRBJ1-2; confidence is insufficient to name the D gene. Between the V and J ends, shortened by 6 bases and 4 bases respectively, the junction contains 15 bases. There are 14 amino acids in the CDR3, from cysteine to phenylalanine inclusive. This entry keeps only the CDR3 DNA: 42 bases, framed from base 1. CDR1 MDHEN and CDR2 SYDVKM were looked up in the germline V gene.